The rows below give T cell receptor beta chains drawn from one sample of a study of blood T cell repertoires in COVID-19. The data were produced by immunoSEQ multiplex PCR, yet TCRdb's version contains in-frame clones alone and is incomplete. The sample includes about 97,000 clones, roughly nine tenths of them seen just once. What was sequenced was peripheral blood. The receptors here all came from a woman in her 50s with COVID-19, enrolled during active disease. CDR3s include the opening cysteine and the closing phenylalanine or tryptophan. The D gene is left open where the match is weak. Rows give clone size only sometimes, using once, few, many, or a class for an expanded clone.

j_call d_call clone_size v_call cdr3_aa cdr3_nt
TRBJ2-1 TRBD2 . TRBV18 CASSPQYSGGFGNEQFF TGTGCCAGCTCACCTCAATATTCGGGGGGTTTTGGCAATGAGCAGTTCTTC
TRBJ1-4 TRBD1 . TRBV10-3 CAISAEGAQGGKLFF TGTGCCATCAGTGCTGAGGGGGCGCAGGGGGGAAAACTGTTTTTT
TRBJ2-1 . . TRBV30 CAWARRWTYNEQFF TGTGCCTGGGCTCGACGTTGGACTTACAATGAGCAGTTCTTC
TRBJ1-1 . . TRBV7-9 CASSVQGGNTEAFF TGTGCCAGCAGCGTTCAGGGAGGGAACACTGAAGCTTTCTTT
TRBJ2-2 . . TRBV19 CASSSRGQNTGELFF TGTGCCAGTAGTTCCCGGGGACAGAACACCGGGGAGCTGTTTTTT
TRBJ2-1 . . TRBV4-2 CASSQDGVSLYNEQFF TGTGCCAGCAGCCAAGACGGGGTTTCCCTGTACAATGAGCAGTTCTTC
TRBJ2-5 . . TRBV7-6 CASSAIREAGVKTQYF TGTGCCAGCAGCGCGATCAGGGAGGCTGGGGTGAAGACCCAGTACTTC
TRBJ2-2 . once TRBV2 CASRVGEAGTGELFF TGTGCCAGCAGGGTGGGGGAGGCGGGCACCGGGGAGCTGTTTTTT
TRBJ2-7 . once TRBV5-6 CASSLAQGEQYF TGTGCCAGCAGCTTGGCCCAGGGCGAGCAGTACTTC
TRBJ2-7 TRBD2 . TRBV4-1 CASSPLVLAGGYEQYF TGCGCCAGCAGCCCGCTCGTACTAGCGGGGGGGTACGAGCAGTACTTC